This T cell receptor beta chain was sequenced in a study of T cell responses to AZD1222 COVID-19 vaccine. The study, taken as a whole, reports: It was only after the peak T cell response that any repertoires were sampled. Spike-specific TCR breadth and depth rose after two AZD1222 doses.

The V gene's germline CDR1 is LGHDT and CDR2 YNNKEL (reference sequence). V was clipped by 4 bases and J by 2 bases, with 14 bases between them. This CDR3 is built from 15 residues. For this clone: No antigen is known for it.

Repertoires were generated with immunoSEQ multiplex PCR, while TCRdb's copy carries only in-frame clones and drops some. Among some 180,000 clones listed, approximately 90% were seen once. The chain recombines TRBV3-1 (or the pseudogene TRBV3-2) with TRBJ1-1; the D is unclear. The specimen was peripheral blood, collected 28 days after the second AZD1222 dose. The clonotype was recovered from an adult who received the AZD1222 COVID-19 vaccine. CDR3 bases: TGTGCCAGCAGCCCGAGAAGGTTCGAAAACACTGAAGCTTTCTTT. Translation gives CASSPRRFENTEAFF.